Below are 29 T cell receptor beta chains sequenced from a single sample in a study of T cell responses to AZD1222 COVID-19 vaccine. Repertoires were generated with immunoSEQ multiplex PCR, while TCRdb's copy carries only in-frame clones and drops some. Among roughly 67,000 clones listed, 89% were seen once. The sequencing used peripheral blood, collected 28 days after the second AZD1222 dose. All receptors come from an adult who received the AZD1222 COVID-19 vaccine.

The V gene is TRBV7-2, the J gene TRBJ2-7; 8 positions match TRBD2. The CDR3 totals 14 residues. Unmatched junction bases numbered 5, after V lost 5 bases and J lost 2 bases. Germline assignment: CDR1 SGHTA and CDR2 FQGNSA. The CDR3 protein is CASSPRGGAYEQYF. CDR3 sequence (DNA): TGTGCCAGCAGCCCCCGGGGGGGCGCCTACGAGCAGTACTTC.

This chain joins TRBV27 and TRBJ2-3; a possible D gene is TRBD1 (6 bases). CDR3 length: 16 residues. Germline V CDR1 and CDR2: MNHEY, SMNVEV (reference sequence). Trimming pared 5 bases from V and 0 bases from J, leaving 15 bases between. The CDR3 here is CASSDRDTVSTDTQYF. CDR3 nucleotides: TGTGCCAGCAGTGACCGGGACACCGTTAGCACAGATACGCAGTATTTT.

This clone was counted only a few times. The chain employs TRBV27 and TRBJ1-1; D is ambiguous. The V gene's germline CDR1 is MNHEY and CDR2 SMNVEV (reference sequence). The CDR3 loop spans 14 amino acids. Trimming removed 5 bases from V and 1 base from J, with 11 bases in between. The CDR3 loop is CASSRLVQNTEAFF. As DNA, the CDR3 is TGTGCCAGCAGTCGACTTGTTCAGAACACTGAAGCTTTCTTT.

This clone was observed once. Within the sample, other DNA sequences also encode this same CDR3. The chain employs TRBV18 and TRBJ1-1, with 7 bases lining up with TRBD1. J lost 3 bases, V lost 5 bases, and 3 bases had no gene match. Germline CDR1 and CDR2: KGHSH and LQKENI. The CDR3 contains 13 residues. CDR3 coding DNA: TGTGCCAGCTCAAGTACAGGGGACACTGAAGCTTTCTTT. Residues: CASSSTGDTEAFF.

The genes are TRBV30 and TRBJ1-4; no firm D call. The length of the CDR3 is 14 residues. The germline V gene has CDR1 GTSNPN and CDR2 SVGIG (reference sequence). The V gene lost 5 bases and the J gene lost 4 bases, with 14 bases spanning the gap. This chain's CDR3 is CAWSRGGFNEKLFF. In DNA, the CDR3 is TGTGCCTGGTCCCGGGGAGGCTTTAATGAAAAACTGTTTTTT.

This chain uses TRBV18 with TRBJ1-1; 8 positions agree with TRBD1. The germline V gene encodes CDR1 KGHSH and CDR2 LQKENI. The CDR3 consists of 17 residues. After removal of 3 bases from V and 1 base from J, the junction contained 10 bases not matched to a gene. CDR3 loop: CASSPSGGGLENTEAFF. The CDR3 coding sequence is TGTGCCAGCTCACCTTCAGGGGGCGGTTTGGAGAACACTGAAGCTTTCTTT.

The rearrangement links TRBV3-1 (or the pseudogene TRBV3-2) to TRBJ1-1, with no clear D. There are 16 residues in the CDR3. V shed 0 bases and J shed 0 bases, with 11 bases lying between them. Germline loops: CDR1 LGHDT, CDR2 YNNKEL (reference sequence). The CDR3 sequence: CASSQEPYTVNTEAFF. CDR3 in DNA: TGTGCCAGCAGCCAAGAGCCCTACACGGTGAACACTGAAGCTTTCTTT.

The rearrangement uses TRBV5-5 and TRBJ1-1; TRBD1 is a possible D gene (6 bases). Germline V gene sequence: CDR1 SGHKS, CDR2 YYEKEE (reference sequence). V was cut by 3 bases and J by 6 bases, with 18 bases left in between. This CDR3 is 15 amino acids long. The CDR3: CASSSDRFRVAEAFF. The DNA of the CDR3 is TGTGCCAGCAGCTCCGACAGGTTTCGGGTGGCTGAAGCTTTCTTT.

The chain uses TRBV4-2 and TRBJ2-7; 7 positions match TRBD1. The CDR3 contains 14 residues. V was clipped by 1 base and J by 4 bases; unmatched bases: 4. CDR1 and CDR2 (germline): LGHNA, YNFKEQ. The CDR3 sequence is CASSQGQGTYEQYF. The CDR3 DNA reads TGTGCCAGCAGCCAAGGACAGGGAACTTACGAGCAGTACTTC.

The rearrangement links TRBV6-2 or TRBV6-3 to TRBJ2-5, with 8 bases lining up with TRBD1. Trimming cost V 0 bases and J 4 bases; bases outside gene matches: 7. Germline V gene data show CDR1 as MNHEY and CDR2 as SVGEGT. The CDR3 runs to 16 residues. CDR3 sequence reads: CASSYSDREFRETQYF. CDR3 nucleotide sequence: TGTGCCAGCAGTTACTCGGACAGGGAGTTTCGAGAGACCCAGTACTTC.

This chain joins TRBV3-1 (or the pseudogene TRBV3-2) and TRBJ2-7; possible D gene TRBD2, 6 bases. Germline CDR1 is LGHDT and CDR2 is YNNKEL (reference sequence). This CDR3 has 16 amino acids. V lost 0 bases and J 7 bases, leaving 19 bases between the germline ends. The CDR3 here is CASSQDKGRPSGEQYF. DNA for the CDR3: TGTGCCAGCAGCCAAGATAAGGGCCGACCGAGCGGGGAGCAGTACTTC.

This sequence joins TRBV29-1 and TRBJ2-7; 14 nucleotides align to TRBD2. Unmatched junction bases numbered 4, after V lost 4 bases and J lost 5 bases. Germline loops: CDR1 SQVTM, CDR2 ANQGSEA. The CDR3 loop spans 14 amino acids. CDR3 protein: CSVGGLAGVNEQYF. The CDR3 DNA reads as TGCAGCGTTGGGGGACTAGCGGGAGTCAACGAGCAGTACTTC.

The chain is built from TRBV11-2 and TRBJ2-1, with 7 bases aligning to TRBD2. Per germline, CDR1 SGHAT and CDR2 FQNNGV. V lost 6 bases to trimming and J lost 6 bases; unmatched junction nucleotides: 17. The CDR3 length is 17 residues. DNA for the CDR3: TGTGCCAGCAGGTATAGGGTCGGTGGGGGGGAAAGCAATGAGCAGTTCTTC. Its protein product is CASRYRVGGGESNEQFF.

V gene TRBV20-1 combines with J gene TRBJ1-1, with a possible D match to TRBD1 (5 bases). This CDR3 is built from 11 residues. CDR1 and CDR2 (germline): DFQATT, SNEGSKA (reference sequence). The CDR3 here is CIGQGGSEAFF. CDR3 sequence (DNA): TGCATAGGACAAGGTGGGTCTGAAGCTTTCTTT.

V and J are TRBV9 and TRBJ1-1; a possible D gene is TRBD1 (5 bases). V was clipped by 4 bases and J by 7 bases, with 20 bases between them. The CDR3 has 15 residues. Germline V gene lookup returns CDR1 SGDLS and CDR2 YYNGEE. CDR3 region: CASSKGTKERGEAFF. Written as DNA, the CDR3 is TGTGCCAGCAGCAAAGGGACGAAGGAGAGAGGTGAAGCTTTCTTT.

V usage is TRBV6-5 and J usage is TRBJ2-5, with 8 bases identical to TRBD1. Germline V gene data show CDR1 as MNHEY and CDR2 as SVGAGI. CDR3 length equals 14 residues. The ends lost 4 bases at V and 6 bases at J; junction bases unmatched: 7. As DNA, the CDR3 is TGTGCCAGCAGTTCCAGAGGACAGGGAAAGACCCAGTACTTC. Translation: CASSSRGQGKTQYF.

This clone was picked up a small number of times. The chain recombines TRBV19 with TRBJ2-2, with a tentative D call TRBD2 (6 bases). Trimming pared 5 bases from V and 6 bases from J, leaving 16 bases between. This CDR3 spans 15 amino acids. The germline V gene has CDR1 LNHDA and CDR2 SQIVND (reference sequence). CDR3 nucleotides: TGTGCCAGTAGTGAGGTGGGCGGGATGGCCGGGGAGCTGTTTTTT. Amino acids: CASSEVGGMAGELFF.

V is TRBV23-1 and J is TRBJ1-5; no firm D call. TRBV23-1 is an ORF, and what it does is uncertain. The length of the CDR3 is 13 residues. Trimming left V 4 bases short and J 3 bases short, with 7 bases between. The CDR3 protein is CASSRSYNQPQHF. The CDR3 DNA sequence: TGCGCCAGCAGTCGGTCGTACAATCAGCCCCAGCATTTT.

This clone was detected once. The chain uses TRBV6-5 and TRBJ1-4, with 9 bases lining up with TRBD1. Germline V gene data show CDR1 as MNHEY and CDR2 as SVGAGI. CDR3 length equals 12 residues. CDR3 DNA: TGTACCACAGGGGGCCCCTGGGGAAAACTGTTTTTT. Amino acids: CTTGGPWGKLFF.

The chain joins TRBV6-5 to TRBJ1-3, with 8 bases aligning to TRBD1. Germline lookup yields CDR1 MNHEY and CDR2 SVGAGI. V was pared by 2 bases and J by 7 bases, with 7 bases of the junction left unmatched. The CDR3 totals 15 residues. CDR3 amino acids: CASSYGQGARNTIYF. DNA for the CDR3: TGTGCCAGCAGTTACGGCCAGGGGGCCCGTAACACCATATATTTT.

The chain is built from TRBV6-1 and TRBJ2-7; D gene uncertain. The germline CDR1 and CDR2 sequences are MNHNS and SASEGT. V lost 2 bases and J 7 bases, leaving 6 bases between the germline ends. CDR3 length equals 11 residues. In DNA form, the CDR3 reads TGTGCCAGCAGTGAAATCGGAGAGCAGTACTTC. It yields the protein CASSEIGEQYF.

V is TRBV5-4 and J is TRBJ1-2, with D maybe TRBD1 (6 bases). CDR1 SGHNT and CDR2 YYREEE come from the germline V gene (reference sequence). The CDR3 is 12 residues long. V was shortened by 2 bases and J by 5 bases, with 7 bases between the two germline ends. The DNA for the CDR3 is TGTGCCAGCAGCTTAGGACAGTATGGCTACACCTTC. Residues: CASSLGQYGYTF.

The rearrangement links TRBV29-1 to TRBJ1-2; D gene ambiguous. V lost 3 bases to trimming and J lost 4 bases, with 21 bases between them. CDR1 is SQVTM and CDR2 is ANQGSEA in the germline V gene. The CDR3 covers 16 residues. Written as DNA, the CDR3 is TGCAGCGTTGAGGGTAGAGGGAGCCCCACTGGCTATGGCTACACCTTC. The encoded protein is CSVEGRGSPTGYGYTF.

The chain is built from TRBV2 and TRBJ2-2; 9 nucleotides match TRBD1. Germline V gives CDR1 SNHLY, CDR2 FYNNEI. There are 17 residues in the CDR3. The V segment lost 5 bases and the J segment 2 bases; nucleotides outside the gene matches: 9. The CDR3 bases are TGTGCCAGCAGTTTCACCCGGGACAGGGCTAACACCGGGGAGCTGTTTTTT. Protein: CASSFTRDRANTGELFF.

This sequence joins TRBV5-5 and TRBJ1-1, with 7 bases identical to TRBD1. V was pared by 4 bases and J by 2 bases, with 5 bases of the junction left unmatched. The CDR3 loop spans 14 amino acids. Looked up from germline, CDR1 is SGHKS and CDR2 is YYEKEE (reference sequence). In DNA, the CDR3 is TGTGCCAGCAGCCCCAGGGGGGTTAACACTGAAGCTTTCTTT. This codes for CASSPRGVNTEAFF.

The chain joins TRBV6-5 to TRBJ1-1; D not certain. The CDR3 consists of 13 residues. From germline, CDR1 is MNHEY and CDR2 SVGAGI. V was trimmed by 4 bases and J by 5 bases, leaving 11 bases between them. In DNA, the CDR3 is TGTGCCAGCAGTTTGGCGAGGCGGACTGAAGCTTTCTTT. This translates into CASSLARRTEAFF.

The gene calls are TRBV27 and TRBJ1-5; D remains unclear. The CDR3 runs 14 residues. Trimming removed 3 bases from V and 0 bases from J, with 6 bases in between. CDR1 is MNHEY, CDR2 SMNVEV, per germline (reference sequence). CDR3 sequence reads: CASSFQNSNQPQHF. The CDR3 region has the DNA TGTGCCAGCAGTTTCCAAAATAGCAATCAGCCCCAGCATTTT.

V is TRBV7-8 and J is TRBJ1-4, with no clear D. The CDR3 extends over 14 amino acids. The V end was cut by 1 base, the J end by 5 bases, with 8 bases between. CDR1 is SGHVS, CDR2 FQNEAQ, per germline. CDR3 in amino acids: CASSLVGLNEKLFF. CDR3 nucleotides: TGTGCCAGCAGCTTAGTCGGACTAAATGAAAAACTGTTTTTT.

This clone was found once. The chain links TRBV9 to TRBJ2-1; the D gene is possibly TRBD2 (6 bases). The CDR3 is 13 amino acids. The germline V gene encodes CDR1 SGDLS and CDR2 YYNGEE. The V end lost 6 bases, the J end lost 2 bases, and 9 bases lay between the germline ends. CDR3 nucleotide sequence: TGTGCCAGCACAGGAGGGGCCTACAATGAGCAGTTCTTC. Residues: CASTGGAYNEQFF.